A single T cell receptor beta chain is shown here with its context. This same CDR3 is encoded by further DNA sequences in the sample. The sample originates from a study of blood T cell repertoires in COVID-19. This CDR3 region has 14 residues. Trimming stripped 0 bases from V and 5 bases from J, with 10 bases between. CDR1 and CDR2 (germline): MNHEY, SVGEGT. Sequencing used immunoSEQ multiplex PCR; TCRdb keeps in-frame clones, though not all of them. There are roughly 300,000 clones in the sample; 85% to 90% occur only once, and 4% to 5% lies in the top ten. This clonotype was sampled from a man younger than 45 who had recovered from COVID-19. This chain links TRBV6-2 or TRBV6-3 with TRBJ2-5; TRBD2 is a possible D gene (5 bases). The sequencing sample was made of PBMCs or T cells enriched from blood (not recorded which). CDR3 loop: CASSYSTGKETQYF. The DNA of the CDR3 is TGTGCCAGCAGTTACTCTACCGGGAAGGAGACCCAGTACTTC.